The next 25 T cell receptor beta chains were all read from a single sample in a study of preoperative IRX-2 immunotherapy in early breast cancer. Sequencing used immunoSEQ multiplex PCR; TCRdb keeps in-frame clones, though not all of them. The table records about 19,000 clones, approximately 80% of them present only once. Treatment indicated: preoperative locoregional IRX-2 cytokine immunotherapy. Here the sequenced sample was lymph node tissue, taken after IRX-2 immunotherapy. The receptors shown here come from a human donor with breast cancer.

This clone was seen once. The chain couples TRBV6-8 to TRBJ1-6; no definite D call. CDR1 and CDR2 (germline): MNHGY, SAAAGT. With 8 bases removed from V and 4 bases from J, the gap between germline ends came to 12 bases. The CDR3 covers 14 residues. Here the CDR3 reads CASGPRAYNSPLHF. Here the CDR3 DNA reads TGTGCCAGCGGTCCTAGGGCGTATAATTCACCCCTCCACTTT.

The J gene is TRBJ2-2, the V gene TRBV30; D possibly corresponds to TRBD2 (5 bases). The CDR3 loop spans 14 amino acids. Trimming stripped 6 bases from V and 6 bases from J, with 17 bases between. Germline values: CDR1 GTSNPN, CDR2 SVGIG (reference sequence). CDR3: CACLREPRAGELFF. The CDR3 region has the DNA TGTGCCTGCCTCCGGGAACCTAGGGCCGGGGAGCTGTTTTTT.

V usage is TRBV6-8 and J usage is TRBJ2-1; D could derive from TRBD1 or TRBD2 (7 bases each). This CDR3 spans 14 amino acids. Germline values: CDR1 MNHGY, CDR2 SAAAGT. Deletions cut 10 bases from V and 8 bases from J, with 21 bases between. In DNA form, the CDR3 reads TGTGCCATCCGACAGGGAGGGATTGTCGATGAGCAGTTCTTC. It translates to CAIRQGGIVDEQFF.

The rearrangement joins TRBV30 to TRBJ1-2, with 8 nucleotides matching TRBD1. Germline CDR1 and CDR2: GTSNPN and SVGIG (reference sequence). The V and J ends lost 1 base and 8 bases, in that order; junction bases with no gene match: 6. The CDR3 has 13 amino acids. CDR3 sequence: CAWSAKQGEGYTF. The DNA for the CDR3 is TGTGCCTGGAGTGCCAAACAGGGGGAAGGCTACACCTTC.

V is TRBV28 and J is TRBJ1-1; tentatively, D is TRBD1 (5 bases). This CDR3 is 13 amino acids long. The V and J ends lost 6 bases and 5 bases respectively, with 13 bases between them. Germline CDR1 MDHEN, CDR2 SYDVKM. The CDR3 DNA reads as TGTGCCAGCAGGCTGGGGGGTTGGACTGAAGCTTTCTTT. Translation: CASRLGGWTEAFF.

The chain joins TRBV14 to TRBJ2-1; 7 bases line up with TRBD2. This CDR3 is 18 amino acids long. Trimming cost V 2 bases and J 0 bases; bases outside gene matches: 10. The V gene's germline CDR1 is SGHDN and CDR2 FVKESK. In DNA, the CDR3 is TGTGCCAGCAGCCAATCGATCGCGGGGGTCCCCTCCTACAATGAGCAGTTCTTC. Translation gives CASSQSIAGVPSYNEQFF. The full variable domain, completed using reference TRBV14 and TRBJ2-1, is EAGVTQFPSHSVIEKGQTVTLRCDPISGHDNLYWYRRVMGKEIKFLLHFVKESKQDESGMPNNRFLAERTGGTYSTLKVQPAELEDSGVYFCASSQSIAGVPSYNEQFFGPGTRLTVL.

The chain combines TRBV15 with TRBJ1-6; D is ambiguous. The germline gives CDR1 LNHNV, CDR2 YYDKDF (reference sequence). The germline V and J ends were trimmed by 3 bases and 9 bases, with 12 bases remaining between them. This CDR3 spans 14 amino acids. CDR3 DNA sequence: TGTGCCACCAGCAGCTCTCTGGGAGGTTCACCCCTCCACTTT. It encodes CATSSSLGGSPLHF.

The genes are TRBV28 and TRBJ2-7; no firm D call. Germline-derived CDR1 and CDR2 are MDHEN and SYDVKM. This CDR3 is 13 amino acids long. Trimming took 3 bases from V and 9 from J, leaving 15 bases between them. CDR3 in DNA: TGTGCCAGCAGTTTCAGTCCCCTCTCCGTGCAGTACTTC. Its protein product is CASSFSPLSVQYF.

The V and J genes are TRBV7-1 and TRBJ2-2, with 8 nucleotides matching TRBD1. TRBV7-1 is annotated as an ORF whose role is uncertain. The CDR3 has 15 residues. Losses at the gene ends were 8 bases for V and 6 bases for J; bases not matched to a gene: 11. The CDR3 region is CASLPNTGGAGELFF. CDR3 coding DNA: TGTGCCAGCTTACCAAACACAGGGGGTGCCGGGGAGCTGTTTTTT.

The chain combines TRBV18 with TRBJ2-5; D may be TRBD1 (6 bases). The CDR3 runs to 13 residues. V lost 2 bases, J lost 5 bases, and 9 bases lay in between. Germline V gene sequence: CDR1 KGHSH, CDR2 LQKENI. The DNA for the CDR3 is TGTGCCAGCTCACCAGATACAGGGGAGACCCAGTACTTC. It encodes CASSPDTGETQYF.

This chain links TRBV6-8 with TRBJ2-1; the match to TRBD2 covers 8 bases. Germline V gene data show CDR1 as MNHGY and CDR2 as SAAAGT. With 10 bases clipped from V and 0 bases from J, the junction kept 11 bases outside the gene matches. The CDR3 spans 16 residues. The CDR3 coding sequence is TGTGCCACCAGGGAGACTAGCGCATACTCCTACAATGAGCAGTTCTTC. It yields the protein CATRETSAYSYNEQFF.

The rearrangement joins TRBV18 to TRBJ1-1, with 7 bases aligning to TRBD1. The CDR3 spans 14 residues. After removal of 5 bases from V and 3 bases from J, the junction contained 6 bases not matched to a gene. Germline V gene lookup returns CDR1 KGHSH and CDR2 LQKENI. CDR3 bases: TGTGCCAGCTCAAAAACAGGGGTGGACACTGAAGCTTTCTTT. Protein: CASSKTGVDTEAFF.

This clone appeared once. The V call is TRBV5-1, the J call TRBJ1-5, with TRBD1 as a possible D gene (6 bases). Per the germline V gene, CDR1 is SGHRS and CDR2 is YFSETQ. The V and J ends lost 5 bases and 0 bases respectively, with 12 bases between them. The CDR3 is 15 amino acids. The CDR3 region is CASRPGEYSNQPQHF. The DNA of the CDR3 is TGCGCCAGCAGACCAGGGGAATATAGCAATCAGCCCCAGCATTTT. The complete variable domain, with remaining parts taken from reference TRBV5-1 and TRBJ1-5, reads KAGVTQTPRYLIKTRGQQVTLSCSPISGHRSVSWYQQTPGQGLQFLFEYFSETQRNKGNFPGRFSGRQFSNSRSEMNVSTLELGDSALYLCASRPGEYSNQPQHFGDGTRLSIL.

The V and J genes are TRBV6-8 and TRBJ1-5; TRBD1 aligns across 9 bases. With 5 bases clipped from V and 9 bases from J, the junction kept 8 bases outside the gene matches. This CDR3 is 14 amino acids long. The germline gives CDR1 MNHGY, CDR2 SAAAGT. CDR3 loop: CASSPTGGERPQHF. DNA of the CDR3: TGTGCCAGCAGTCCGACAGGGGGGGAGCGGCCCCAGCATTTT.

The rearrangement joins TRBV10-1 to TRBJ1-2; D not certain. Germline V gene lookup returns CDR1 WNHNN and CDR2 SYGVQD (reference sequence). This CDR3 is built from 13 residues. The V end lost 3 bases, the J end lost 8 bases, and 13 bases lay between the germline ends. CDR3 DNA: TGCGCCAGCAGTGAAAGAATAGACGGGGGCTACACCTTC. It encodes CASSERIDGGYTF.

This chain connects TRBV7-4 to TRBJ1-1; D remains unclear. The germline gives CDR1 SGHVT, CDR2 SQSDAQ. Between the trimmed V and J ends, which lost 0 bases and 3 bases, there was a span of 8 bases. There are 14 residues in the CDR3. The DNA for the CDR3 is TGTGCCAGCAGCTTAGCAGGGTGGGACACTGAAGCTTTCTTT. Translating gives CASSLAGWDTEAFF.

The chain uses TRBV6-8 and TRBJ2-1, with D possibly TRBD2 on 6 matching bases. V was clipped by 0 bases and J by 4 bases, with 10 bases between them. There are 15 residues in the CDR3. CDR1 MNHGY and CDR2 SAAAGT come from the germline V gene. The CDR3 DNA reads as TGTGCCAGCAGTTACTCGGGGACTCCATACAATGAGCAGTTCTTC. Encoded protein: CASSYSGTPYNEQFF.

The chain links TRBV11-3 to TRBJ2-5, with 7 nucleotides matching TRBD1. With 3 bases clipped from V and 6 bases from J, the junction kept 7 bases outside the gene matches. The CDR3 loop spans 14 amino acids. From germline, CDR1 is SGHNT and CDR2 YENEEA. The CDR3: CASSLRGGGQTQYF. CDR3 nucleotide sequence: TGTGCCAGCAGCTTGCGAGGGGGCGGGCAGACCCAGTACTTC.

V gene TRBV6-8 combines with J gene TRBJ1-1; D is unclear. V lost 1 base to trimming and J lost 3 bases, with 6 bases between them. The CDR3 contains 13 residues. Germline CDR1 reads MNHGY; CDR2 reads SAAAGT. CDR3 sequence reads: CASSYLTDTEAFF. The CDR3 DNA reads TGTGCCAGCAGTTACTTGACGGACACTGAAGCTTTCTTT.

This clone has a single count. The V and J genes are TRBV15 and TRBJ1-3, with a possible D match to TRBD1 (5 bases). The ends were cut back, 3 bases at V and 3 bases at J, with 12 bases in the middle. CDR1 is LNHNV and CDR2 is YYDKDF in the germline V gene (reference sequence). This CDR3 contains 15 residues. CDR3 sequence (DNA): TGTGCCACCAGCAGGGGGGGTGCCGGTGGAAACACCATATATTTT. Protein product: CATSRGGAGGNTIYF.

The CDR3: CSASPSGGASEQFF. CDR3 nucleotides: TGCAGCGCATCTCCCAGCGGGGGGGCGTCCGAGCAGTTCTTC. The chain has TRBV29-1 and TRBJ2-1; 10 bases fit TRBD2. V trimming: 7 bases; J trimming: 10 bases; junction bases outside the gene matches: 13. This CDR3 is built from 14 residues. Germline CDR1 SQVTM, CDR2 ANQGSEA.

This clone was counted once. This chain links TRBV5-1 with TRBJ2-1; 11 bases fit TRBD2. Germline V gene data show CDR1 as SGHRS and CDR2 as YFSETQ. The CDR3 totals 16 residues. Losses at the gene ends were 2 bases for V and 5 bases for J; bases not matched to a gene: 6. Here the CDR3 DNA reads TGCGCCAGCAGCTTAACTAGCGGGGGTCTCAACAATGAGCAGTTCTTC. Its translation: CASSLTSGGLNNEQFF.

The rearrangement links TRBV15 to TRBJ1-5; D may be TRBD1 (5 bases). Germline CDR1 and CDR2: LNHNV and YYDKDF (reference sequence). V lost 3 bases and J 4 bases, leaving 10 bases between the germline ends. The CDR3 runs to 14 residues. CDR3 residues: CATSRREGNQPQHF. In nucleotides, the CDR3 is TGTGCCACCAGCAGGCGTGAGGGGAATCAGCCCCAGCATTTT.

This chain uses TRBV15 with TRBJ2-2; a weak D match, TRBD2 (5 bases). The CDR3 spans 15 residues. The germline V and J ends were trimmed by 0 bases and 6 bases, with 11 bases remaining between them. The germline CDR1 and CDR2 sequences are LNHNV and YYDKDF (reference sequence). The CDR3 bases are TGTGCCACCAGCAGAGATGTAAAAGCGGCCGGGGAGCTGTTTTTT. Translation: CATSRDVKAAGELFF.

The J gene is TRBJ1-2, the V gene TRBV19; D possibly corresponds to TRBD1 (5 bases). The CDR3 length is 15 residues. The V end lost 6 bases, the J end lost 0 bases, and 14 bases lay between the germline ends. The germline V gene encodes CDR1 LNHDA and CDR2 SQIVND (reference sequence). CDR3 in DNA: TGTGCCAGTAGACCCGACAGCCTAGCTAACTATGGCTACACCTTC. Its protein is CASRPDSLANYGYTF.